Shown below are 11 T cell receptor beta chains from a single sample sequenced in a study of control samples from healthy donors and cancer patients. Some clones are missing from TCRdb's copy, which holds only in-frame ones; the method was immunoSEQ multiplex PCR. The table includes around 200,000 clones, 91% detected once. The specimen was blood. The receptors here all came from a woman in her twenties or thirties in good health.

The CDR3 sequence: CASSQEDNTDTQYF. In nucleotides, the CDR3 is TGCGCCAGCAGCCAAGAAGACAACACAGATACGCAGTATTTT. The chain recombines TRBV4-1 with TRBJ2-3; D gene ambiguous. In germline, CDR1 is MGHRA, CDR2 YSYEKL. The V end was cut by 0 bases, the J end by 2 bases, with 6 bases between. CDR3 size: 14 residues.

The genes are TRBV7-3 and TRBJ1-6, with 7 nucleotides matching TRBD1. Germline CDR1 SGHTA, CDR2 FQGTGA. The CDR3 covers 14 residues. V gave up 2 bases and J gave up 8 bases; unmatched junction bases: 3. The CDR3 DNA follows: TGTGCCAGCAGCTTAGGTACAGGGGATTCACCCCTCCACTTT. It encodes CASSLGTGDSPLHF.

This chain uses TRBV6-6 with TRBJ2-7; no firm D call. The CDR3 runs to 11 residues. Trimming shortened V by 7 bases and J by 4 bases, and 8 bases separated the two germline ends. Per germline, CDR1 MNHNY and CDR2 SVGAGI (reference sequence). CDR3 bases: TGTGCCAGCATTGCAGATTACGAGCAGTACTTC. The encoded protein is CASIADYEQYF.

The CDR3 DNA is TGTGCCAGCAGCTTAGCCGGGTCCTATAATTCACCCCTCCACTTT. This gives the protein CASSLAGSYNSPLHF. This chain links TRBV7-6 with TRBJ1-6; D remains unclear. Trimming took off 0 bases at V and 1 base at J, with 4 bases between the two ends. Germline V gene data show CDR1 as SGHVS and CDR2 as FNYEAQ. The CDR3 has 15 residues. Together with reference TRBV7-6 and TRBJ1-6, the CDR3 gives the full variable domain: GAGVSQSPRYKVTKRGQDVALRCDPISGHVSLYWYRQALGQGPEFLTYFNYEAQQDKSGLPNDRFSAERPEGSISTLTIQRTEQRDSAMYRCASSLAGSYNSPLHFGNGTRLTVT.

The chain links TRBV19 to TRBJ1-6; 7 nucleotides match TRBD1. In germline, CDR1 is LNHDA, CDR2 SQIVND (reference sequence). J was trimmed by 10 bases and V by 2 bases; bases with no gene match: 5. The CDR3 runs 14 residues. The CDR3 protein is CASSIIDRASPLHF. Written as DNA, the CDR3 is TGTGCCAGTAGTATAATCGACAGGGCGTCACCCCTCCACTTT.

J is TRBJ1-4 and V is TRBV4-2; 7 bases fit TRBD1. CDR3 length equals 13 residues. Germline V gives CDR1 LGHNA, CDR2 YNFKEQ. The V gene end was trimmed by 3 bases and the J gene end by 5 bases; junction bases not matched to a gene: 0. The DNA for the CDR3 is TGTGCCAGCAGCCAGACAGGGAATGAAAAACTGTTTTTT. As protein: CASSQTGNEKLFF.

This clone was detected a few times. The chain combines TRBV3-1 (or the pseudogene TRBV3-2) with TRBJ2-7; weak D call: TRBD2 (6 bases). CDR3 length equals 14 residues. Trimming took 2 bases from V and 2 from J, leaving 10 bases between them. Germline CDR1 is LGHDT and CDR2 is YNNKEL (reference sequence). The CDR3 DNA sequence: TGTGCCAGCAGCCAACGCGGCGGGGCCTACGAGCAGTACTTC. It codes for CASSQRGGAYEQYF.

The chain couples TRBV6-5 to TRBJ2-6; no clear D gene. This CDR3 region has 15 residues. CDR1 is MNHEY and CDR2 is SVGAGI in the germline V gene. Trimming took off 2 bases at V and 0 bases at J, with 5 bases between the two ends. CDR3 amino acids: CASSYAGSGANVLTF. CDR3 bases: TGTGCCAGCAGTTACGCAGGCTCTGGGGCCAACGTCCTGACTTTC.

This rearrangement joins TRBV7-2 to TRBJ2-5; 8 bases align to TRBD2. V was clipped by 2 bases and J by 4 bases; unmatched bases: 3. The CDR3 loop spans 14 amino acids. Germline V lookup: CDR1 SGHTA, CDR2 FQGNSA. CDR3 loop: CASSLYGRGETQYF. The CDR3 coding sequence is TGTGCCAGCAGCTTATACGGGAGGGGAGAGACCCAGTACTTC. Variable domain in full (rest from reference TRBV7-2 and TRBJ2-5): GAGVSQSPSNKVTEKGKDVELRCDPISGHTALYWYRQSLGQGLEFLIYFQGNSAPDKSGLPSDRFSAERTGGSVSTLTIQRTQQEDSAVYLCASSLYGRGETQYFGPGTRLLVL.

Only one count was recorded for this clone. The chain carries TRBV7-3 and TRBJ2-1; D might be TRBD2 (6 bases). Deletions cut 5 bases from V and 0 bases from J, with 11 bases between. Per the germline V gene, CDR1 is SGHTA and CDR2 is FQGTGA. The CDR3 is made up of 15 amino acids. CDR3: CASSADYSSYNEQFF. DNA of the CDR3: TGTGCCAGCAGCGCGGACTACAGCTCCTACAATGAGCAGTTCTTC.

The chain couples TRBV12-5 to TRBJ2-1; 9 nucleotides agree with TRBD1. With V trimmed by 6 bases and J by 8 bases, 2 bases remained unmatched. CDR1 is LGHNT, CDR2 FRNRAP, per germline. This CDR3 contains 12 residues. CDR3 nucleotides: TGTGCTAGTGGGGGACAGGGCGATGAGCAGTTCTTC. Encoded protein: CASGGQGDEQFF.